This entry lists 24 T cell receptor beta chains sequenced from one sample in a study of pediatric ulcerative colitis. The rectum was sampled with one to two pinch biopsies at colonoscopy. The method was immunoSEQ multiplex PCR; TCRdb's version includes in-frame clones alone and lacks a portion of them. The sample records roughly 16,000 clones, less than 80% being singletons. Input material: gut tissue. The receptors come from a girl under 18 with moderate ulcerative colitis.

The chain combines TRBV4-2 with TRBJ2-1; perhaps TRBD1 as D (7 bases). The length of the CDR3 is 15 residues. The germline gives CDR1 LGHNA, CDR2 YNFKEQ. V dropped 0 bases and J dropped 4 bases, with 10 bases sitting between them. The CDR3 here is CASSQEQGRYNEQFF. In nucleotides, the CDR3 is TGTGCCAGCAGCCAAGAACAGGGGAGGTACAATGAGCAGTTCTTC.

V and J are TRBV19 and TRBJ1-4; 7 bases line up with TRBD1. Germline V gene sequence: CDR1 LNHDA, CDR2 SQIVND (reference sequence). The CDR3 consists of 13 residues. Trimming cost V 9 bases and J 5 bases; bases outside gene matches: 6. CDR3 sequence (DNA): TGTGCCAGCACCAGGGGGGGAAATGAAAAACTGTTTTTT. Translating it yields CASTRGGNEKLFF. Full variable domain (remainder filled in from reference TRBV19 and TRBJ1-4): DGGITQSPKYLFRKEGQNVTLSCEQNLNHDAMYWYRQDPGQGLRLIYYSQIVNDFQKGDIAEGYSVSREKKESFPLTVTSAQKNPTAFYLCASTRGGNEKLFFGSGTQLSVL.

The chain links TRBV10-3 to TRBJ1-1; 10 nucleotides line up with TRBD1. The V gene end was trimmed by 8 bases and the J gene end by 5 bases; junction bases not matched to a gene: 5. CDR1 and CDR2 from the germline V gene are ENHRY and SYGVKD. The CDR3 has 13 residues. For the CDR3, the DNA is TGTGCCATCGCAGGACAGGGGGGGACTGAAGCTTTCTTT. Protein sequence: CAIAGQGGTEAFF.

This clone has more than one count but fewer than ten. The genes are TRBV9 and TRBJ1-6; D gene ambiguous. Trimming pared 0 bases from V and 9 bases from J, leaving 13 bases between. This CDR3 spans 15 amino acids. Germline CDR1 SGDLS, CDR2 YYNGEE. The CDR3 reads CASSVDGGNVSPLHF. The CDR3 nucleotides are TGTGCCAGCAGCGTAGATGGAGGGAATGTTTCACCCCTCCACTTT.

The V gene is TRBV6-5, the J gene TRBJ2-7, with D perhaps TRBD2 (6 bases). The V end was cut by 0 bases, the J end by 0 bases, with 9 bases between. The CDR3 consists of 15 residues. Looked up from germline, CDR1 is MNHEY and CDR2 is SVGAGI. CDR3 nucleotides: TGTGCCAGCAGTTACTCGCGGGGCAGCTCCTACGAGCAGTACTTC. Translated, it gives CASSYSRGSSYEQYF.

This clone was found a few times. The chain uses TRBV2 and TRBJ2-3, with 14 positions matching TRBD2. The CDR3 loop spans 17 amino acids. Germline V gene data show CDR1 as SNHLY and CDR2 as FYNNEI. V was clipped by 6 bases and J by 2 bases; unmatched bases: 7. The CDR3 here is CASRAGLAGAPTDTQYF. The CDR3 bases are TGTGCCAGCAGAGCGGGACTAGCGGGGGCCCCCACAGATACGCAGTATTTT.

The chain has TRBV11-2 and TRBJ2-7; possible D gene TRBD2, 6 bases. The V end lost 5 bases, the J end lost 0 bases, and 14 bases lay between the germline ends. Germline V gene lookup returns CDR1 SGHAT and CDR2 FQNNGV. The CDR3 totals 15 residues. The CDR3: CASSTWDWSSYEQYF. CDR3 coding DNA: TGTGCCAGCAGCACCTGGGACTGGAGCTCCTACGAGCAGTACTTC.

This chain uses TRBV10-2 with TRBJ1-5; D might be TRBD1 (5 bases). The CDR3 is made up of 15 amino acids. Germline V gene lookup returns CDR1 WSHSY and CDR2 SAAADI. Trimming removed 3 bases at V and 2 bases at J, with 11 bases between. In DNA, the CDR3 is TGCGCCAGCAGTGATTTTGGCAGGGGCAATCAGCCCCAGCATTTT. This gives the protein CASSDFGRGNQPQHF.

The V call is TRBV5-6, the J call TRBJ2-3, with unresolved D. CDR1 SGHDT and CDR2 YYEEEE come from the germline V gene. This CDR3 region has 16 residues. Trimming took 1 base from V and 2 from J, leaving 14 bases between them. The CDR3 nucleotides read TGTGCCAGCAGCTTGAGGACCCTTGGCACCACAGATACGCAGTATTTT. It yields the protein CASSLRTLGTTDTQYF.

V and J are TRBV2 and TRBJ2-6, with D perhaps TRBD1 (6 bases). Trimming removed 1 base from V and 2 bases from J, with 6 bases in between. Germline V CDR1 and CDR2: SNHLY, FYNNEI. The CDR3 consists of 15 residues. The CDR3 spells CASSEGTAGANVLTF. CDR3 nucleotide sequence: TGTGCCAGCAGTGAAGGGACAGCTGGGGCCAACGTCCTGACTTTC.

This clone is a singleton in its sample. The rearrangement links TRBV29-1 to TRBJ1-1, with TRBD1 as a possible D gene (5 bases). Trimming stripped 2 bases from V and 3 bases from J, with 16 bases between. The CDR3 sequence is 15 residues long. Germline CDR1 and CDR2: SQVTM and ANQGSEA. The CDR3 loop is CSVERPLGTDTEAFF. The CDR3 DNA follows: TGCAGCGTTGAAAGGCCTCTAGGGACGGACACTGAAGCTTTCTTT.

CDR3 sequence: CASSLDRGNQPQHF. The CDR3 DNA sequence: TGCGCCAGCAGCCTCGACAGGGGCAATCAGCCCCAGCATTTT. V usage is TRBV4-1 and J usage is TRBJ1-5; 7 nucleotides agree with TRBD1. Germline lookup yields CDR1 MGHRA and CDR2 YSYEKL. V gave up 4 bases and J gave up 2 bases; unmatched junction bases: 2. There are 14 residues in the CDR3.

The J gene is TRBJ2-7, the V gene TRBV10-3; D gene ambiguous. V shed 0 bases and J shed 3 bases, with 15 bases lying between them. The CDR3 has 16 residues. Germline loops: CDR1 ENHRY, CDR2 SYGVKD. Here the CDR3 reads CAISESTRGLVYEQYF. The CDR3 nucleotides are TGTGCCATCAGTGAGTCGACTCGAGGTTTGGTCTACGAGCAGTACTTC.

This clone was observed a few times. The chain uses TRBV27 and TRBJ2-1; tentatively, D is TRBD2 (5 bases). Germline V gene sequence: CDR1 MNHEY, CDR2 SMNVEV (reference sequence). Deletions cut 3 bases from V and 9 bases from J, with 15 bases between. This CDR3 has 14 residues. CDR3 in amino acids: CASSLGARRGEQFF. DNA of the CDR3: TGTGCCAGCAGTTTGGGAGCCAGAAGAGGTGAGCAGTTCTTC.

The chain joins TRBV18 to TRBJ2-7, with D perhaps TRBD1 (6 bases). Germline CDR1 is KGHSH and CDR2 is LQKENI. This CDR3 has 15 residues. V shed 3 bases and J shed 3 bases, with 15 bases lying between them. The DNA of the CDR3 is TGTGCCAGCTCACCTACAATTACAGGGCGCTACGAGCAGTACTTC. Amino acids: CASSPTITGRYEQYF.

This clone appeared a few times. CDR3 protein: CASSEAGQPFEKLFF. CDR3 nucleotide sequence: TGTGCCAGCAGCGAAGCGGGACAGCCCTTCGAAAAACTGTTTTTT. The rearrangement joins TRBV7-6 to TRBJ1-4; the match to TRBD1 covers 7 bases. Germline V gene sequence: CDR1 SGHVS, CDR2 FNYEAQ. The CDR3 is made up of 15 amino acids. V lost 5 bases and J lost 8; bases outside the gene matches: 11.

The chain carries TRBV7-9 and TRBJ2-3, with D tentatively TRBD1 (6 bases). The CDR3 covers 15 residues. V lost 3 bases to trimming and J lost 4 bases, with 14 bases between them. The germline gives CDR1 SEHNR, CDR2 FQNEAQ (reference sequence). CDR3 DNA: TGTGCCAGCAGCTTTTTCCAGGGGCCCCCAGATACGCAGTATTTT. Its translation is CASSFFQGPPDTQYF.

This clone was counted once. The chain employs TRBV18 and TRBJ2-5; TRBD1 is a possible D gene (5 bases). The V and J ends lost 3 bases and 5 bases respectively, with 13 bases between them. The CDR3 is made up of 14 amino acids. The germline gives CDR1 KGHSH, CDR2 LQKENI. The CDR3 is CASSPQGARETQYF. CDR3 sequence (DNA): TGTGCCAGCTCACCCCAAGGGGCCCGGGAGACCCAGTACTTC.

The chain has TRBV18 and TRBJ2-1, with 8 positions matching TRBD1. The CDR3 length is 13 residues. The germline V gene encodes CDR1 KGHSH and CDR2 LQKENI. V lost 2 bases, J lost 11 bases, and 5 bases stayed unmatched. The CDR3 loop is CASSPKRQGKQFF. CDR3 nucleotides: TGTGCCAGCTCACCAAAGAGACAGGGGAAGCAGTTCTTC. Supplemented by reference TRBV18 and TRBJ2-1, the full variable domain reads NAGVMQNPRHLVRRRGQEARLRCSPMKGHSHVYWYRQLPEEGLKFMVYLQKENIIDESGMPKERFSAEFPKEGPSILRIQQVVRGDSAAYFCASSPKRQGKQFFGPGTRLTVL.

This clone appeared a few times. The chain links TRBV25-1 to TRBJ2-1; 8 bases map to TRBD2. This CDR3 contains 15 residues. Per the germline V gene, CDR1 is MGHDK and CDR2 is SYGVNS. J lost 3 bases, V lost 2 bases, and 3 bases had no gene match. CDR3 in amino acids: CASSEHSGIYNEQFF. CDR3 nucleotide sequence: TGTGCCAGCAGTGAACATAGCGGGATCTACAATGAGCAGTTCTTC.

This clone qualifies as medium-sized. CDR3 amino acids: CASSERSGGANQPQHF. The DNA for the CDR3 is TGTGCCAGCAGTGAAAGGTCAGGGGGGGCCAATCAGCCCCAGCATTTT. This sequence joins TRBV2 and TRBJ1-5, with 7 bases identical to TRBD1. The germline gives CDR1 SNHLY, CDR2 FYNNEI. V dropped 2 bases and J dropped 3; count of bases not matched to a gene: 7. The CDR3 loop spans 16 amino acids.

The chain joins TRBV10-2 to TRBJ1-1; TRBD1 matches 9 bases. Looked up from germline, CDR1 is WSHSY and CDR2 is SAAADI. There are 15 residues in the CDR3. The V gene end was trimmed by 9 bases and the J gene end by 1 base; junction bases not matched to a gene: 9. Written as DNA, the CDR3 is TGCGCCAGTACCAACCCGGGACAGGGGAACACTGAAGCTTTCTTT. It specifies CASTNPGQGNTEAFF.

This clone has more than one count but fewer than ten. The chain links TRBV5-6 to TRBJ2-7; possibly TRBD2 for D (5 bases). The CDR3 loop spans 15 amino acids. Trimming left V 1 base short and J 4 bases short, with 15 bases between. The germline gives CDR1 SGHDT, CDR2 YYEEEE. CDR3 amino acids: CASSLPGLTAYEQYF. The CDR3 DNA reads TGTGCCAGCAGCTTGCCCGGACTGACGGCATACGAGCAGTACTTC. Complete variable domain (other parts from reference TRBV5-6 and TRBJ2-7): DAGVTQSPTHLIKTRGQQVTLRCSPKSGHDTVSWYQQALGQGPQFIFQYYEEEERQRGNFPDRFSGHQFPNYSSELNVNALLLGDSALYLCASSLPGLTAYEQYFGPGTRLTVT.

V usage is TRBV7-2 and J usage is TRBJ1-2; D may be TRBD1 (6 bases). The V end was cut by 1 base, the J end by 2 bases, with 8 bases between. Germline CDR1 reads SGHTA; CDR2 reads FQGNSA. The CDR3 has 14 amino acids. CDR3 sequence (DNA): TGTGCCAGCAGCTTAGTCACAGGGAACTATGGCTACACCTTC. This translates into CASSLVTGNYGYTF.